Given below is one T cell receptor beta chain in context. Its antigen remains unknown. This record belongs to a study of T cell repertoires in aging, cancer and after chemotherapy. The wider study: Six age groups, ranging from 30 or younger to 70 or older, included the donors.

TRB rearrangements spanning V, D and J were amplified using mixed TRB-A/B primers. A single record per CDR3 protein comes from TCRdb applying MiXCR to the multiplex PCR reads. The sample lists thousands of distinct CDR3 sequences, around 32% seen once, with roughly a tenth in the top ten. Whole-study findings and limits: The repertoire data cannot show anything about immunological memory following chemotherapy.

Germline values: CDR1 MNHEY, CDR2 SVGAGI. Trimming pared 8 bases from V and 2 bases from J, leaving 13 bases between. This CDR3 has 13 residues. Peripheral blood genomic DNA, not sorted cells or RNA, was the template. This clonotype was sampled from a human donor in good health. The V gene is TRBV6-5, the J gene TRBJ2-7, with a tentative D call TRBD2 (6 bases). The sample was blood. The CDR3 DNA sequence: TGTGCCAGCTCTCAGGAGGGTACCTACGAGCAGTACTTC. This sequence encodes CASSQEGTYEQYF.